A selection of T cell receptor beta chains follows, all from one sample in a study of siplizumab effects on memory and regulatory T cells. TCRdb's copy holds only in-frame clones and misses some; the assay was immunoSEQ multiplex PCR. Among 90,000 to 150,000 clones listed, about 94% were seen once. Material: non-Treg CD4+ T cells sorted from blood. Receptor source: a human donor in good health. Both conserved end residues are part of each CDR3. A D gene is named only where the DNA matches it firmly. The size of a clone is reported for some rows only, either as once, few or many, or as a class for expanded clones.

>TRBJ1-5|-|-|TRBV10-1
TGCGCCAGCAGTGAGCCCGACAGCAATCAGCCCCAGCATTTT
CASSEPDSNQPQHF
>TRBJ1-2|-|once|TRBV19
TGTGCCAGTAGTAATCGGATACTGACAGCCGGCTACACCTTC
CASSNRILTAGYTF
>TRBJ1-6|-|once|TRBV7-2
TGTGCCAGCAGATTCCATGGGCGGCCCTATAATTCACCCCTCCACTTT
CASRFHGRPYNSPLHF
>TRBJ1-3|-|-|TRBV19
TGTGCCAGTAGCATCTCGGACGGTGGAAACACCATATATTTT
CASSISDGGNTIYF
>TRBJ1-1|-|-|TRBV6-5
TGTGCCAGCGGAAAAACGAACACTGAAGCTTTCTTT
CASGKTNTEAFF
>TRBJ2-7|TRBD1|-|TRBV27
TGTGCTAGCAGTACATGGGACAGGGGTAATTCCTACGAGCAGTACTTC
CASSTWDRGNSYEQYF
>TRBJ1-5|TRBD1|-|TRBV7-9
TGTGCCAGCAGCTGGACAGGGGTAGGTCAGCCCCAGCATTTT
CASSWTGVGQPQHF
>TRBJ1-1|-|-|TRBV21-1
TGTGCCAGCAGCGCTCGGGACTCCGGGTGGACTGAAGCTTTCTTT
CASSARDSGWTEAFF
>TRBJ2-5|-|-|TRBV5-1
TGCGCCAGCAGCTTGGGTCCAGGTAACCAAGAGACCCAGTACTTC
CASSLGPGNQETQYF
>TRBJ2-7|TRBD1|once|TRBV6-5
TGTGCCAGCAGTTACCCGGCGGGACAGGGCTACGAGCAGTACTTC
CASSYPAGQGYEQYF
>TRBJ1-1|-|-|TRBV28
TGTGCCAGCAGTTCAGGTCGGCGGGGACTTAACACTGAAGCTTTCTTT
CASSSGRRGLNTEAFF
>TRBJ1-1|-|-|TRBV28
TGTGCCAGCATCACGGGTTTTGAAGCTTTCTTT
CASITGFEAFF
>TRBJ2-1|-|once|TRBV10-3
TGTGCCATCAGTGCAGCAGATGAGCAGTTCTTC
CAISAADEQFF
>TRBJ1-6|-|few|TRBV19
TGTGCCAGTAGTTTACCCGGGACCTTTCAAAATTCACCCCTCCACTTT
CASSLPGTFQNSPLHF
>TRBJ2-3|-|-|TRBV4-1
TGCGCCAGCAGCCTCCGGGACCAAAGCACAGATACGCAGTATTTT
CASSLRDQSTDTQYF
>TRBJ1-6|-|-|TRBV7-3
TGTGCCAGCAGCCCCATGCAGGGTTCACCCCTCCACTTT
CASSPMQGSPLHF
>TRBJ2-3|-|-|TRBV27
TGTGCCAGCAGCCTGACAGTTAGCACAGATACGCAGTATTTT
CASSLTVSTDTQYF
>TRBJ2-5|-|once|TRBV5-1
TGCGCCAGCAGCTTCTCCGGGGTGGGGGAGACCCAGTACTTC
CASSFSGVGETQYF
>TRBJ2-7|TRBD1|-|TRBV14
TGTGCCAGCAGCCGACACCCAGGGACAGGGAAACTCTACGAGCAGTACTTC
CASSRHPGTGKLYEQYF
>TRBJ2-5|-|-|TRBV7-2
TGTGCCAGCAGCTTGGGCGGGATCCAAGAGACCCTGTACTTC
CASSLGGIQETLYF
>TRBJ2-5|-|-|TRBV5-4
TGTGCCAGCAGCTTGGTATCAGGGGCGTGGGAGACCCAGTACTTC
CASSLVSGAWETQYF
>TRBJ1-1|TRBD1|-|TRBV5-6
TGTGCCAGCAGCTTCGGCGGCAGGGGGGTGAACACTGAAGCTTTCTTT
CASSFGGRGVNTEAFF
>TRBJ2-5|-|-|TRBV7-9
TGTGCCAGCAGCTTAGCCGGAGAGACCCAGTACTTC
CASSLAGETQYF
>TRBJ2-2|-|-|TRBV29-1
TGCAGCGCCATCCGCGGACTGACGAACACCGGGGAGCTGTTTTTT
CSAIRGLTNTGELFF
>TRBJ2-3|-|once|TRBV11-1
TGTGCCAGCAGCGGAGGAGTTGCAGATACGCAGTATTTT
CASSGGVADTQYF
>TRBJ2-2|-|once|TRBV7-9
TGTGCCAGCAGCTTAGTAGGGGTCGGGGAGCTGTTTTTT
CASSLVGVGELFF
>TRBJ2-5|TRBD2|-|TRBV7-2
TGTGCCAGCAGCTTTGCACTAGCGGGGGGGGAGACCCAGTACTTC
CASSFALAGGETQYF
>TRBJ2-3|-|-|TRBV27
TGTGCCAGCAGGGGGAGCACAGATACGCAGTATTTT
CASRGSTDTQYF
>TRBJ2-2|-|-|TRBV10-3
TGTGCCATCCGGCGAGCGGTCGAGTCCACCGGGGAGCTGTTTTTT
CAIRRAVESTGELFF
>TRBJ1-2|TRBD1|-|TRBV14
TGTGCCAGCAGCCAAGAGCGGGCGGGACAGGGCATTCACTATGGCTACACCTTC
CASSQERAGQGIHYGYTF
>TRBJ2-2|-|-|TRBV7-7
TGTGCCAGCAGCTTAGGGTCGGGGTACCCCGGGGAGCTGTTTTTT
CASSLGSGYPGELFF